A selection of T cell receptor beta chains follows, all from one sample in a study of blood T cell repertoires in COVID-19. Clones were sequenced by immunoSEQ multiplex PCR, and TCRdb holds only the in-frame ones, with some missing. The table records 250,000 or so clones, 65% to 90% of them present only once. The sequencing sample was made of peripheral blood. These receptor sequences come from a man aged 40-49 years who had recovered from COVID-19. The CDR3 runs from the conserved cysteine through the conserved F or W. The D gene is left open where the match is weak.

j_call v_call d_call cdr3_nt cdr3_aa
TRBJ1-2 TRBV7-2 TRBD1 TGTGCCAGCAGCCCAGGGGGCAGTGCCTATGGCTACACCTTC CASSPGGSAYGYTF
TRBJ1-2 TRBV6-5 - TGTGCCAGCAAAGGAGAGCCCAACTATGGCTACACCTTC CASKGEPNYGYTF
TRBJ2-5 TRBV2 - TGTGCCAGCAGGAGACAGGGTGGGGGGGAGACCCAGTACTTC CASRRQGGGETQYF
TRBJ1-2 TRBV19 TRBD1 TGTGCCAGTAGTATACCAGGGGGCGTCAACTATGGCTACACCTTC CASSIPGGVNYGYTF
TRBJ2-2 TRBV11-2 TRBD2 TGTGCCAGCAGTAGCGGGAGGGCGTCCGGGGAGCTGTTTTTT CASSSGRASGELFF
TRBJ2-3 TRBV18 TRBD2 TGTGCCAGCTCACGCACCCCCCCCGGGGGGGGGACAGATACGCAGTATTTT CASSRTPPGGGTDTQYF
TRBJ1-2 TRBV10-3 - TGTGCCATCAGTGAGTCGTCAGGGGCGTATGGCTACACCTTC CAISESSGAYGYTF
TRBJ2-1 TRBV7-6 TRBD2 TGTGCCAGCAGCTCACTAGCGGCTAGCTCCTACAATGAGCAGTTCTTC CASSSLAASSYNEQFF
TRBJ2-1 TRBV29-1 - TGCAGCGTTACTGCGCCTGACAATGAGCAGTTCTTC CSVTAPDNEQFF
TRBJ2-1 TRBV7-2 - TGTGCCAGCAGCCCTACGTACCGATTATTCTTC CASSPTYRLFF
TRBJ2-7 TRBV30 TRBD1 TGTGCCTGGAGTGAACCGCCCGGGACAGGGAACTACGAGCAGTACTTC CAWSEPPGTGNYEQYF
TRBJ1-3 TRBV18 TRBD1 TGTGCCAGCTCACCCGCAAACAGGGGGCTGGGCGGAAACACCATATATTTT CASSPANRGLGGNTIYF
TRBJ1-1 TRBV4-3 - TGCGCCAGCAGCCAAACTGGGCCCCAAATGAACACTGAAGCTTTCTTT CASSQTGPQMNTEAFF
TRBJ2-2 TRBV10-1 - TGCGCCAGCAGTGACCGCGAAATCTACACCGGGGAGCTGTTTTTT CASSDREIYTGELFF
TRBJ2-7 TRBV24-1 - TGTGCCACCAGTGAGCCCAGGGGCGACGAGCAGTACTTC CATSEPRGDEQYF
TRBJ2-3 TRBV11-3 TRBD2 TGTGCCAGCGGACAAGGCGGGGGGGAGTCAGATACGCAGTATTTT CASGQGGGESDTQYF
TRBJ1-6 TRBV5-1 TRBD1 TGCGCCAGCGGGACAGGGGTCATGGGTTCACCCCTCCACTTT CASGTGVMGSPLHF
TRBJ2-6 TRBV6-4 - TGTGCCAGCAGTGACACGATGGTAGTCGGGGCCAACGTCCTGACTTTC CASSDTMVVGANVLTF